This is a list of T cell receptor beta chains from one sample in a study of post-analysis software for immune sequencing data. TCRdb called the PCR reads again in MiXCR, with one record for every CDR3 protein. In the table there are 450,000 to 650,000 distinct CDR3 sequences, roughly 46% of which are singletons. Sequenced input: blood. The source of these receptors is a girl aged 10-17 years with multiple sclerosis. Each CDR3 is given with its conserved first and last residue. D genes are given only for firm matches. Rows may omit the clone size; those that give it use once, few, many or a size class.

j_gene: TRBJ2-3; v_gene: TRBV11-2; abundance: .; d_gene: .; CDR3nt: TGTGCCAGCAGCTTTGGAGACTTAGGGGGTACGCAGTATTTT; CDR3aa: CASSFGDLGGTQYF
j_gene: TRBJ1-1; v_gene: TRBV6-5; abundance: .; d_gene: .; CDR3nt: TGTGCCAGCAGTTACTCCTTGAGTCCTGAAGCTTTCTTT; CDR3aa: CASSYSLSPEAFF
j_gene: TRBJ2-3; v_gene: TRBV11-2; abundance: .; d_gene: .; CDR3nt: TGTGCCAGCAGCTTAGCTTTTGGGGCAGATACGCAGTATTTT; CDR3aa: CASSLAFGADTQYF
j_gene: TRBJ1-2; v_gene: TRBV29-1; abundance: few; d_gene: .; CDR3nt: TGCAGCGTTGTCACAGGTGACTATGGCTACACCTTC; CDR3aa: CSVVTGDYGYTF
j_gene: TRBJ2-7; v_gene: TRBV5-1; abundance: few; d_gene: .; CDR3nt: TGCGCCAGCAGCTTGGCTCGGACTAACTACTACGAGCAGTACTTC; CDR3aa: CASSLARTNYYEQYF
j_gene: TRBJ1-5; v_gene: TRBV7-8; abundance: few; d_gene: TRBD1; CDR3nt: TGTGCCAGCAGCCAGGCAGGGGGCGCAGTAACCAATCAGCCCCAGCATTTT; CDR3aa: CASSQAGGAVTNQPQHF
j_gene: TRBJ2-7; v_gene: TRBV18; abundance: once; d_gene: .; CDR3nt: TGTGCCAGCTCAATACGGGAATACTACGAGCAGTACTTC; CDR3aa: CASSIREYYEQYF
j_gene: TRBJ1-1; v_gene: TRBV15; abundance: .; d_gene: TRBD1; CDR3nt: TGTGCCACCAGCAGCGACAGGGGTAACACTGAAGCTTTCTTT; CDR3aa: CATSSDRGNTEAFF
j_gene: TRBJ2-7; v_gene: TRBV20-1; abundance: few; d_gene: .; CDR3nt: TGCAGTGCTGGTGACGGCGGCTCCTCCTACGAGCAGTACTTC; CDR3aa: CSAGDGGSSYEQYF
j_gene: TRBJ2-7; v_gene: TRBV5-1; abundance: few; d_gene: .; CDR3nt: TGCGCCAGCAGCTTGGGCAGGGAGAGCTCCTACGAGCAGTACTTC; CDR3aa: CASSLGRESSYEQYF
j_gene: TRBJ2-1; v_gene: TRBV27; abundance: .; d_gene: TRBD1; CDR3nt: TGTGCCAGCAGCACCGACAGGGCTTTTTACAATGAGCAGTTCTTC; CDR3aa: CASSTDRAFYNEQFF
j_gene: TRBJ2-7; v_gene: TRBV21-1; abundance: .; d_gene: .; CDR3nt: TGTGCCAGCAGCAAACGCACAGACTACGAGCAGTACTTC; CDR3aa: CASSKRTDYEQYF
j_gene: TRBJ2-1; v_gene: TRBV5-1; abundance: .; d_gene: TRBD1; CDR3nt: TGCGCCAGCAGCTTGGGGACAGGCCGCGACAATGAGCAGTTCTTC; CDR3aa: CASSLGTGRDNEQFF
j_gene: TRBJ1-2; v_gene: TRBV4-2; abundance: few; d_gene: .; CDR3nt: TGTGCCAGCAGCCAAGATCAGTCGGCTCGCGGTGGCTACACCTTC; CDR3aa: CASSQDQSARGGYTF
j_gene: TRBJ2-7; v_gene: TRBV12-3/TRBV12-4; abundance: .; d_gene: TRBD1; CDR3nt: TGTGCCAGCAGATTTTTCCGTTTCCGGGACAGGGATCCTCAGGACGAGCAGTACTTC; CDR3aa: CASRFFRFRDRDPQDEQYF
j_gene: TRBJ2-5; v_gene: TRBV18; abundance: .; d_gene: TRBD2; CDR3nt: TGTGCCAGCTGCCCGGGAGGAGAGACCCAGTACTTC; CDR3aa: CASCPGGETQYF
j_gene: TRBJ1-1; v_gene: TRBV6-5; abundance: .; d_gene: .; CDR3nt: TGTGCCAGCAGTTACTCGCAGCGCAACACTGAAGCTTTCTTT; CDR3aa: CASSYSQRNTEAFF
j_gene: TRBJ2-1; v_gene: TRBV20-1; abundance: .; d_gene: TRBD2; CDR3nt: TGCAGCGCTACGGGAGGGGAATCCTACAATGAGCAGTTCTTC; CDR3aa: CSATGGESYNEQFF
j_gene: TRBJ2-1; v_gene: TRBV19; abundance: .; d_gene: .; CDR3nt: TGTGCCAGTACCTGGGGTAATGAGCAGTTCTTC; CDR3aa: CASTWGNEQFF
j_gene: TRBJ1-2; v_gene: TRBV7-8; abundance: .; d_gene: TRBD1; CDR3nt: TGTGCCAGCAGGCCCGGGACAGAGTATGGCTACACCTTC; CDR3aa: CASRPGTEYGYTF
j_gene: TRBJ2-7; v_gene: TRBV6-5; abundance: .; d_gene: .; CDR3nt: TGTGCCAGCAGCGCCTCGCTGGCAGACTACGAGCAGTACTTC; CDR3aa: CASSASLADYEQYF
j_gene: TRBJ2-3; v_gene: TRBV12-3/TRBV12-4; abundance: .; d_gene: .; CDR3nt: TGTGCCAGCAGTCCAGACATTCACACAGATACGCAGTATTTT; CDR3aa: CASSPDIHTDTQYF
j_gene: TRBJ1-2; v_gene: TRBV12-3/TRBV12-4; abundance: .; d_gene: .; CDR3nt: TGTGCCAGCAGTCCCATGGTCAGTAACTATGGCTACACCTTC; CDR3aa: CASSPMVSNYGYTF
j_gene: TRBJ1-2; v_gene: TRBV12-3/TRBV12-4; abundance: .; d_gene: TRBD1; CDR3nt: TGTGCCAGCAGTTCGCGACAGGGGGGGGCTAACTATGGCTACACCTTC; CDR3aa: CASSSRQGGANYGYTF
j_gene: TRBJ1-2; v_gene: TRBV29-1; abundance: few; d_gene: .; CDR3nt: TGCAGCGCACGCCTCGGACCGTTTAAGCATGGCTACACCTTC; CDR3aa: CSARLGPFKHGYTF
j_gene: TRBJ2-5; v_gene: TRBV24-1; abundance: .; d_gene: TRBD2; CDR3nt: TGTGCCACCAGTGATTGGGGCGGGAGGGAAGAGACCCAGTACTTC; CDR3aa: CATSDWGGREETQYF
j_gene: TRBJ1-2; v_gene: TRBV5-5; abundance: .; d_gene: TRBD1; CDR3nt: TGTGCCAGCACGGACAGGGGGGCGTTCGGGGGCTACACCTTC; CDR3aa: CASTDRGAFGGYTF
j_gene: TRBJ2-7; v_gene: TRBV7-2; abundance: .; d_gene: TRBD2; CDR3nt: TGTGCCAGCAGCTCTCAACTAGCGGGGGGCTTCTACGAGCAGTACTTC; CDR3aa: CASSSQLAGGFYEQYF
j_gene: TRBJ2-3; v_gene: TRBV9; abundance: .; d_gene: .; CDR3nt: TGTGCCAGCAGCAAAGGCGAGCGGGCCGTCAGCACAGATACGCAGTATTTT; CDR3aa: CASSKGERAVSTDTQYF
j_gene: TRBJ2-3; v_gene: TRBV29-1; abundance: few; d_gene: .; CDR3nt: TGCAGCGGGTCACAGCGAGATACGCAGTATTTT; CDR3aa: CSGSQRDTQYF
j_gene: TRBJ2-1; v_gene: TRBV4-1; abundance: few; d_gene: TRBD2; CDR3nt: TGCGCCAGCAGCCCCTTGGGAGGTGCGGGAGATTTCAATGAGCAGTTCTTC; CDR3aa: CASSPLGGAGDFNEQFF
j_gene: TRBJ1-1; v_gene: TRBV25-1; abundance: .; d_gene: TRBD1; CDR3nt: TGTGCCAGCAGTGATCCGGGACAGGGGGCTGCAGGCACTGAAGCTTTCTTT; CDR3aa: CASSDPGQGAAGTEAFF
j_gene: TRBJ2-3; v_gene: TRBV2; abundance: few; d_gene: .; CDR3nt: TGTGCCAGCAGTGTGGGCGGGGGCCCGATTGATACGCAGTATTTT; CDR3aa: CASSVGGGPIDTQYF
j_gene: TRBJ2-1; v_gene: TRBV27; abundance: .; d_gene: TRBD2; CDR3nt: TGTGCCAGCACCCTTGGGACTAGCGGGACCAATGAGCAGTTCTTC; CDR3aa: CASTLGTSGTNEQFF
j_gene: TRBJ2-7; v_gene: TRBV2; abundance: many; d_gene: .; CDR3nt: TGTGCCAGCAGTGTCCGGGGCGAGCAGTACTTC; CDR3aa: CASSVRGEQYF
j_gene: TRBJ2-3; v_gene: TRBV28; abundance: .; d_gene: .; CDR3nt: TGTGCCAGCACCTCAACCTCAAAACATACGCAGTATTTT; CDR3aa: CASTSTSKHTQYF
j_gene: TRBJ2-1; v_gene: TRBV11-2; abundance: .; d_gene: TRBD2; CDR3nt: TGTGCCAGCAGCCCCGGCCCCGGGACTAGCGGGACAAACGAGCAGTTCTTC; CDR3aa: CASSPGPGTSGTNEQFF
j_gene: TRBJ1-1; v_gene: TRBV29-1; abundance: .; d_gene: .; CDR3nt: TGCAGCGTGGAAAATACCCAGGGCGGGAGTGAAGCTTTCTTT; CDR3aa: CSVENTQGGSEAFF
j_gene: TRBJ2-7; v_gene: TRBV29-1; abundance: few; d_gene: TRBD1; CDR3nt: TGCAGCGTTGAGGGGGGACAGGGGAGGAGTTACGAGCAGTACTTC; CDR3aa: CSVEGGQGRSYEQYF
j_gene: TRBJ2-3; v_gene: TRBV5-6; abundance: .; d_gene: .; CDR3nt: TGTGCCAGCAGCAAAGGGGTGCGGGAAAACACGCAGTATTTT; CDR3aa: CASSKGVRENTQYF
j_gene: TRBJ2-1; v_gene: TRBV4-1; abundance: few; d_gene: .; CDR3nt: TGCGCCAGCAGCCAAGGGGGCGGATACTACAATGAGCAGTTCTTC; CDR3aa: CASSQGGGYYNEQFF
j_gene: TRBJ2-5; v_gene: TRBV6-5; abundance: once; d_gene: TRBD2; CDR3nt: TGTGCCAGCAGTGGACTAGCGGGGGCAGAAGAGACCCAGTACTTC; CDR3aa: CASSGLAGAEETQYF
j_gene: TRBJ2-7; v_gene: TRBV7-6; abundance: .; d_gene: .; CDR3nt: TGTGCCAGCAGCTTACTGGGGGACCTCTCCTACGAGCAGTACTTC; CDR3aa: CASSLLGDLSYEQYF
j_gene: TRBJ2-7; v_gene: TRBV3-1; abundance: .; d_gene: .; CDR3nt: TGTGCCAGCAGCCAAGGCCATGAATACGAGCAGTACTTC; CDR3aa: CASSQGHEYEQYF
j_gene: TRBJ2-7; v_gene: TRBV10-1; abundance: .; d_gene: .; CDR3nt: TGCGCCAGCAGTGAAACCGGTTACTACGAGCAGTACTTC; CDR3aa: CASSETGYYEQYF
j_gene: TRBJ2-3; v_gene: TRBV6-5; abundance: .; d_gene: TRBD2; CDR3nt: TGTGCCAGCAGTTATCTAGCGGGCCTAGGCACAGATACGCAGTATTTT; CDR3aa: CASSYLAGLGTDTQYF
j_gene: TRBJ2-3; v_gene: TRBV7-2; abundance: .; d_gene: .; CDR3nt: TGTGCCAGCAGCTTAGGGACAGAGACAGATACGCAGTATTTT; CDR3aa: CASSLGTETDTQYF
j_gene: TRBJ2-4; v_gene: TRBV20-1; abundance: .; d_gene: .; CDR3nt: TGCAGTGCTAGAGATTTCAAGACGTCCAAAAACATTCAGTACTTC; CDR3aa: CSARDFKTSKNIQYF